A single sample is the source of the 29 T cell receptor beta chains below, sequenced in a study of blood T cell repertoires in COVID-19. Here immunoSEQ multiplex PCR was the method, and the copy in TCRdb shows in-frame clones only, minus some. The repertoire holds 200,000 to 250,000 clones, with more than 75% as singletons. Sequencing was done on a sample of PBMCs or T cells enriched from blood (not recorded which). The receptors derive from a woman aged 45-60 years who had recovered from COVID-19.

The count of this clone is one. The chain is built from TRBV28 and TRBJ1-5; D might be TRBD1 (5 bases). The CDR3 sequence is 16 residues long. The germline V gene has CDR1 MDHEN and CDR2 SYDVKM. V was clipped by 4 bases and J by 0 bases, with 13 bases between them. CDR3 protein: CASSSQGILSNQPQHF. The CDR3 DNA sequence: TGTGCCAGCAGTTCTCAGGGAATACTTAGCAATCAGCCCCAGCATTTT.

This rearrangement joins TRBV5-1 to TRBJ1-1; D possibly corresponds to TRBD1 (5 bases). This CDR3 has 13 amino acids. Germline assignment: CDR1 SGHRS and CDR2 YFSETQ. Trimming took off 5 bases at V and 3 bases at J, with 11 bases between the two ends. Here the CDR3 DNA reads TGCGCCAGCAGGCTGTCGGGGGACACTGAAGCTTTCTTT. This translates into CASRLSGDTEAFF.

The chain employs TRBV14 and TRBJ1-5; TRBD1 is a possible D gene (5 bases). The germline V and J ends were trimmed by 5 bases and 4 bases, with 12 bases remaining between them. The length of the CDR3 is 14 residues. Germline CDR1 and CDR2: SGHDN and FVKESK. CDR3 amino acids: CASSAGTLNQPQHF. The DNA of the CDR3 is TGTGCCAGCAGCGCAGGGACTCTAAATCAGCCCCAGCATTTT.

The chain joins TRBV7-8 to TRBJ2-7, with TRBD1 matching 7 bases. CDR3 length: 14 residues. Germline CDR1 is SGHVS and CDR2 is FQNEAQ. After removal of 4 bases from V and 5 bases from J, the junction contained 8 bases not matched to a gene. CDR3 sequence: CASSSRQGVDEQYF. The CDR3 DNA sequence: TGTGCCAGCAGCTCCAGACAGGGTGTGGACGAGCAGTACTTC.

This clone was seen more than once but under ten times. The chain links TRBV11-2 to TRBJ1-1; D is uncertain. There are 12 residues in the CDR3. Trimming shortened V by 1 base and J by 11 bases, and 11 bases separated the two germline ends. Germline loops: CDR1 SGHAT, CDR2 FQNNGV. The CDR3 is CASSLVPNVAFF. The CDR3 DNA reads as TGTGCCAGCAGCTTAGTCCCCAATGTGGCTTTCTTT.

The V gene is TRBV6-4, the J gene TRBJ1-2, with a weak D call TRBD1 (5 bases). This CDR3 is 13 amino acids long. Germline lookup yields CDR1 MRHNA and CDR2 SNTAGT. Trimming took off 6 bases at V and 7 bases at J, with 15 bases between the two ends. This CDR3 is CASRPREGLGYTF. The CDR3 nucleotides read TGTGCCAGCAGACCCAGGGAGGGTCTTGGCTACACCTTC.

This clone was counted only a few times. This chain uses TRBV15 with TRBJ1-5; D is ambiguous. Per germline, CDR1 LNHNV and CDR2 YYDKDF (reference sequence). This CDR3 has 13 residues. Trimming took 6 bases from V and 4 from J, leaving 10 bases between them. CDR3 protein: CATREGGNQPQHF. As DNA, the CDR3 is TGTGCCACCAGAGAAGGAGGAAATCAGCCCCAGCATTTT.

Only a few counts were recorded for this clone. Other DNA sequences from this sample encode an identical CDR3 as well. The rearrangement uses TRBV15 and TRBJ1-1; the D gene is possibly TRBD1 (5 bases). The CDR3 contains 14 residues. With 1 base removed from V and 2 bases from J, the gap between germline ends came to 8 bases. CDR1 and CDR2 from the germline V gene are LNHNV and YYDKDF (reference sequence). The CDR3 DNA reads as TGTGCCACCAGCAGAGCCAGGGCTAACACTGAAGCTTTCTTT. This codes for CATSRARANTEAFF.

V and J are TRBV14 and TRBJ2-2; TRBD1 might be the D (5 bases). Trimming took 1 base from V and 0 from J, leaving 9 bases between them. The germline V gene encodes CDR1 SGHDN and CDR2 FVKESK. The CDR3 is 16 residues long. CDR3 protein: CASSQVRDANTGELFF. CDR3 bases: TGTGCCAGCAGCCAAGTCAGGGATGCGAACACCGGGGAGCTGTTTTTT.

V gene TRBV7-9 combines with J gene TRBJ2-2; D might be TRBD1 (5 bases). V shed 3 bases and J shed 8 bases, with 16 bases lying between them. This CDR3 is built from 15 residues. Germline V lookup: CDR1 SEHNR, CDR2 FQNEAQ (reference sequence). The CDR3 sequence is CASSFSTAISGELFF. CDR3 in DNA: TGTGCCAGCAGCTTCTCGACAGCTATCTCAGGGGAGCTGTTTTTT. Based on the CDR3 plus reference TRBV7-9 and TRBJ2-2, the full variable domain is DTGVSQNPRHKITKRGQNVTFRCDPISEHNRLYWYRQTLGQGPEFLTYFQNEAQLEKSRLLSDRFSAERPKGSFSTLEIQRTEQGDSAMYLCASSFSTAISGELFFGEGSRLTVL.

The chain links TRBV24-1 to TRBJ2-1; 8 nucleotides agree with TRBD2. The CDR3 length is 15 residues. With V trimmed by 1 base and J by 4 bases, 2 bases remained unmatched. Germline V gene data show CDR1 as KGHDR and CDR2 as SFDVKD. DNA for the CDR3: TGTGCCACCAGTGATTTAACTAGCGGTTACAATGAGCAGTTCTTC. Its translation is CATSDLTSGYNEQFF.

The V and J genes are TRBV27 and TRBJ2-4; 7 bases map to TRBD1. V shed 0 bases and J 7 bases; nucleotides not matched to a gene: 3. The CDR3 sequence is 14 residues long. Germline V lookup: CDR1 MNHEY, CDR2 SMNVEV (reference sequence). The CDR3 here is CASSLSGGKNIQYF. The DNA of the CDR3 is TGTGCCAGCAGTTTATCAGGGGGCAAGAACATTCAGTACTTC.

This rearrangement joins TRBV5-5 to TRBJ1-3, with D unclear. Germline CDR1 and CDR2: SGHKS and YYEKEE (reference sequence). Trimming cost V 4 bases and J 0 bases, with 11 bases left between them. The CDR3 is 15 residues long. The CDR3 spells CASSQARDSGNTIYF. The CDR3 nucleotides read TGTGCCAGCAGCCAAGCCCGGGACTCTGGAAACACCATATATTTT. The full variable domain, its missing parts supplied by reference TRBV5-5 and TRBJ1-3, is DAGVTQSPTHLIKTRGQQVTLRCSPISGHKSVSWYQQVLGQGPQFIFQYYEKEERGRGNFPDRFSARQFPNYSSELNVNALLLGDSALYLCASSQARDSGNTIYFGEGSWLTVV.

This clone was found once. This chain joins TRBV2 and TRBJ2-5; 9 nucleotides line up with TRBD2. Germline V gene lookup returns CDR1 SNHLY and CDR2 FYNNEI. Losses at the gene ends were 3 bases for V and 6 bases for J; bases not matched to a gene: 8. The CDR3 is made up of 15 amino acids. The CDR3 region has the DNA TGTGCCAGCAGTGATGGGGCGGGAGGGCCAAAGACCCAGTACTTC. Its translation: CASSDGAGGPKTQYF.

V usage is TRBV7-8 and J usage is TRBJ1-2; TRBD1 matches at 10 bases. This CDR3 is 15 amino acids long. The trim removed 5 bases at V and 6 bases at J, leaving 9 bases unmatched. Germline V gene sequence: CDR1 SGHVS, CDR2 FQNEAQ. The CDR3 nucleotides read TGTGCCAGCAGCGCCCACCGGGACAGGGGACATGGCTACACCTTC. Protein sequence: CASSAHRDRGHGYTF.

The CDR3: CASSEAGLMNTEAFF. As DNA, the CDR3 is TGTGCCAGCAGTGAAGCAGGACTTATGAACACTGAAGCTTTCTTT. The chain employs TRBV6-1 and TRBJ1-1, with unresolved D. CDR3 length: 15 residues. V was pared by 0 bases and J by 0 bases, with 8 bases between. Germline assignment: CDR1 MNHNS and CDR2 SASEGT.

This clone was observed once. CDR3 protein: CASSRPTSLSDTQYF. CDR3 in DNA: TGCGCCAGCAGCCGGCCGACTAGTCTCTCAGATACGCAGTATTTT. The genes are TRBV4-1 and TRBJ2-3; possible D gene TRBD2, 6 bases. The germline gives CDR1 MGHRA, CDR2 YSYEKL. The CDR3 sequence is 15 residues long. V was trimmed by 4 bases and J by 4 bases, leaving 15 bases between them.

The chain employs TRBV5-1 and TRBJ1-2; tentatively, D is TRBD1 (5 bases). Trimming stripped 2 bases from V and 2 bases from J, with 13 bases between. This CDR3 spans 15 amino acids. Germline values: CDR1 SGHRS, CDR2 YFSETQ. CDR3 nucleotide sequence: TGCGCCAGCAGCTTAGTCTCCGGGGGGAACTATGGCTACACCTTC. Its translation: CASSLVSGGNYGYTF.

This clone was counted many times. V is TRBV6-5 and J is TRBJ2-5, with 16 bases fitting TRBD2. Trimming removed 6 bases from V and 7 bases from J; junction bases left unmatched: 5. This CDR3 region has 15 residues. Per the germline V gene, CDR1 is MNHEY and CDR2 is SVGAGI. CDR3 coding DNA: TGTGCCAGCAGCGGGACTAGCGGGAGGGAGGGGACCCAGTACTTC. This translates into CASSGTSGREGTQYF.

The chain carries TRBV28 and TRBJ1-5; 7 bases are shared with TRBD1. The CDR3 spans 16 residues. V dropped 6 bases and J dropped 3; count of bases not matched to a gene: 11. Germline-derived CDR1 and CDR2 are MDHEN and SYDVKM. CDR3 DNA sequence: TGTGCCAGCAGGACGCAGGGGCAGGGGGACAATCAGCCCCAGCATTTT. Translation gives CASRTQGQGDNQPQHF.

V usage is TRBV7-8 and J usage is TRBJ1-2, with 9 bases that match TRBD1. This CDR3 is 17 amino acids long. Germline V gene sequence: CDR1 SGHVS, CDR2 FQNEAQ. Losses at the gene ends were 5 bases for V and 8 bases for J; bases not matched to a gene: 18. CDR3 DNA sequence: TGTGCCAGCAGCCCCAGAAGACCTGGACAGGGGCCGGGAGGCTACACCTTC. It translates to CASSPRRPGQGPGGYTF.

The chain recombines TRBV7-8 with TRBJ2-6; TRBD1 agrees at 7 bases. The J segment lost 0 bases and the V segment lost 6 bases, leaving 5 bases of the junction unmatched. The CDR3 runs 16 residues. Looked up from germline, CDR1 is SGHVS and CDR2 is FQNEAQ. The CDR3 loop is CASRWDSHSGANVLTF. The CDR3 nucleotides are TGTGCCAGCAGGTGGGACAGCCACTCTGGGGCCAACGTCCTGACTTTC.

This chain uses TRBV11-3 with TRBJ2-5, with 10 bases aligning to TRBD1. With 5 bases clipped from V and 3 bases from J, the junction kept 3 bases outside the gene matches. The CDR3 is 14 amino acids. Germline V lookup: CDR1 SGHNT, CDR2 YENEEA. In DNA form, the CDR3 reads TGTGCCAGCAGCCGTGGACAGGGGGAAGAGACCCAGTACTTC. Encoded protein: CASSRGQGEETQYF. The full variable domain, its missing parts supplied by reference TRBV11-3 and TRBJ2-5, is EAGVVQSPRYKIIEKKQPVAFWCNPISGHNTLYWYLQNLGQGPELLIRYENEEAVDDSQLPKDRFSAERLKGVDSTLKIQPAELGDSAVYLCASSRGQGEETQYFGPGTRLLVL.

J is TRBJ2-1 and V is TRBV7-2; TRBD2 aligns across 12 bases. This CDR3 comprises 19 residues. The trim removed 2 bases at V and 7 bases at J, leaving 15 bases unmatched. Germline V gene sequence: CDR1 SGHTA, CDR2 FQGNSA. The CDR3 loop is CASSLRLAGVGGPGNEQFF. The DNA of the CDR3 is TGTGCCAGCAGCTTAAGACTAGCGGGAGTTGGGGGACCTGGGAATGAGCAGTTCTTC.

This rearrangement joins TRBV10-3 to TRBJ1-1; 10 nucleotides align to TRBD1. This CDR3 is built from 15 residues. The trim removed 11 bases at V and 0 bases at J, leaving 9 bases unmatched. The germline V gene has CDR1 ENHRY and CDR2 SYGVKD. The CDR3 region has the DNA TGTGCCGCCGTCGGGGACAGGGGCATGAACACTGAAGCTTTCTTT. Encoded protein: CAAVGDRGMNTEAFF.

The V and J genes are TRBV3-1 (or the pseudogene TRBV3-2) and TRBJ1-1; D gene ambiguous. Trimming stripped 4 bases from V and 1 base from J, with 10 bases between. The germline CDR1 and CDR2 sequences are LGHDT and YNNKEL (reference sequence). The CDR3 runs to 14 residues. CDR3 loop: CASSPRLENTEAFF. CDR3 sequence (DNA): TGTGCCAGCAGCCCCCGACTGGAGAACACTGAAGCTTTCTTT.

This chain joins TRBV9 and TRBJ2-7, with TRBD2 identical over 11 bases. Germline trimming cut 3 bases from V and 1 base from J; bases unmatched to any gene: 12. The germline V gene has CDR1 SGDLS and CDR2 YYNGEE. The CDR3 is 18 amino acids. The CDR3 region is CASSATGTSGPGSYEQYF. As DNA, the CDR3 is TGTGCCAGCAGCGCGACCGGGACTAGCGGCCCTGGTTCCTACGAGCAGTACTTC.

Worth noting for this clone: At the DNA level, this CDR3 is encoded by other sequences in the same sample as well. The chain carries TRBV19 and TRBJ1-1; D not resolved. CDR3 length equals 12 residues. The V gene's germline CDR1 is LNHDA and CDR2 SQIVND (reference sequence). The germline V and J ends were trimmed by 3 bases and 4 bases, with 6 bases remaining between them. DNA for the CDR3: TGTGCCAGTAGTATCAGGTCCACTGAAGCTTTCTTT. As protein: CASSIRSTEAFF.

This chain connects TRBV3-1 (or the pseudogene TRBV3-2) to TRBJ1-2; possibly TRBD1 for D (5 bases). The CDR3 consists of 15 residues. Trimming cost V 1 base and J 4 bases, with 13 bases left between them. In germline, CDR1 is LGHDT, CDR2 YNNKEL (reference sequence). The CDR3 bases are TGTGCCAGCAGCCAAGGGCGGGGCGCGGGCTATGGCTACACCTTC. This translates into CASSQGRGAGYGYTF.